A single sample gave rise to the 16 T cell receptor beta chains below, sequenced in a study of cytomegalovirus exposure and HLA in healthy donors (dated by TCRdb to between 2016 and 2019). Library method: the immunoSEQ multiplex PCR assay. For the multiplex PCR, a mixture combining 60 forward primers for TCR Vbeta segments and 13 reverse primers for TCR Jbeta segments was used. TCRdb retrieved this table from immuneACCESS and kept in-frame rearrangements only. Not all clones are present; in checked studies, unresolved V genes account for under half, and no reason is known for the remainder. The table kept for this sample lists around 76,000 clones. The leading ten clones occupy around 1.6% of the sample. Sequencing was performed on PBMCs. These receptors came from a woman in her sixties in good health and CMV-seronegative.

The chain uses TRBV11-1 and TRBJ2-7; 7 nucleotides align to TRBD2. The V gene's germline CDR1 is SGHAT and CDR2 FQDESV (reference sequence). The V segment lost 1 base and the J segment 2 bases; nucleotides outside the gene matches: 8. This CDR3 comprises 16 residues. The DNA for the CDR3 is TGTGCCAGCAGCTTAGAAGGCGGGAGATTCCCCTACGAGCAGTACTTC. Translating it yields CASSLEGGRFPYEQYF.

The chain links TRBV29-1 to TRBJ2-7, with 9 bases aligning to TRBD1. J was trimmed by 2 bases and V by 6 bases; bases with no gene match: 5. The CDR3 is made up of 13 amino acids. The germline V gene has CDR1 SQVTM and CDR2 ANQGSEA. Here the CDR3 reads CSVLTGGPYEQYF. Here the CDR3 DNA reads TGCAGCGTCCTAACAGGGGGCCCCTACGAGCAGTACTTC.

This chain joins TRBV2 and TRBJ1-5; no clear D gene. The CDR3 totals 13 residues. From germline, CDR1 is SNHLY and CDR2 FYNNEI. V was pared by 1 base and J by 6 bases, with 7 bases between. CDR3 coding DNA: TGTGCCAGCAGTGAAGGGAGGATTCAGCCCCAGCATTTT. Protein product: CASSEGRIQPQHF.

The rearrangement uses TRBV2 and TRBJ2-1; 9 nucleotides align to TRBD2. CDR3 length: 15 residues. The V segment lost 6 bases and the J segment 4 bases; nucleotides outside the gene matches: 7. From germline, CDR1 is SNHLY and CDR2 FYNNEI. In DNA form, the CDR3 reads TGTGCCAGCAGAACCGGGACTAGCAAATACAATGAGCAGTTCTTC. Amino acid sequence: CASRTGTSKYNEQFF.

The rearrangement uses TRBV19 and TRBJ2-7; D uncertain. This CDR3 spans 14 amino acids. V was cut by 3 bases and J by 1 base, with 10 bases left in between. CDR1 is LNHDA, CDR2 SQIVND, per germline (reference sequence). CDR3 nucleotide sequence: TGTGCCAGTAGTATCGGTGGTCTATCCTACGAGCAGTACTTC. Its protein product is CASSIGGLSYEQYF.

The rearrangement links TRBV5-4 to TRBJ2-7, with 10 nucleotides matching TRBD1. CDR3 length: 15 amino acids. The germline V gene encodes CDR1 SGHNT and CDR2 YYREEE (reference sequence). V lost 4 bases and J lost 7; bases outside the gene matches: 11. CDR3 amino acids: CASSTLTGGLREQYF. CDR3 coding DNA: TGTGCCAGCAGCACGTTGACAGGGGGCCTTCGGGAGCAGTACTTC.

The V and J genes are TRBV4-3 and TRBJ1-4, with 9 bases lining up with TRBD1. The CDR3 sequence is 16 residues long. Germline assignment: CDR1 LGHNA and CDR2 YSLEER. The J segment lost 7 bases and the V segment lost 4 bases, leaving 10 bases of the junction unmatched. CDR3 nucleotide sequence: TGCGCCAGCAGCCCCCTCGGACAGGGGAAAGGTGAAAAACTGTTTTTT. Translating it yields CASSPLGQGKGEKLFF.

The rearrangement uses TRBV7-8 and TRBJ2-5; 8 positions match TRBD2. CDR1 is SGHVS and CDR2 is FQNEAQ in the germline V gene. This CDR3 region has 13 residues. Trimming cost V 6 bases and J 4 bases; bases outside gene matches: 4. CDR3 nucleotides: TGTGCCAGCAGAGCGGGAGTGGTAGAGACCCAGTACTTC. It encodes CASRAGVVETQYF.

This chain joins TRBV5-1 and TRBJ2-7; TRBD2 aligns across 8 bases. Trimming removed 0 bases from V and 2 bases from J; junction bases left unmatched: 4. The CDR3 is made up of 15 amino acids. Germline CDR1 SGHRS, CDR2 YFSETQ. CDR3 loop: CASSLDTSGPYEQYF. The DNA of the CDR3 is TGCGCCAGCAGCTTGGACACTAGCGGCCCCTACGAGCAGTACTTC.

The chain couples TRBV2 to TRBJ2-7, with D hard to call. Germline CDR1 reads SNHLY; CDR2 reads FYNNEI. The CDR3 totals 11 residues. Trimming stripped 6 bases from V and 6 bases from J, with 9 bases between. CDR3 bases: TGTGCCAGCAGATACACCACCGAGCAGTACTTC. Translating it yields CASRYTTEQYF.

The rearrangement joins TRBV19 to TRBJ2-5, with 12 bases aligning to TRBD2. TRBJ2-7 explains the end of the DNA better; the J call may be wrong. The CDR3 is made up of 14 amino acids. Looked up from germline, CDR1 is LNHDA and CDR2 is SQIVND (reference sequence). CDR3 in DNA: TGTGCCAGTAGTAAGACTAGCGGGAGCGGCGAGCAGTACTTC. Encoded protein: CASSKTSGSGEQYF.

For the CDR3, the DNA is TGTGCCAGCAGCGAGACCGGGGCCTACGAGCAGTACTTC. Translation: CASSETGAYEQYF. This chain joins TRBV5-8 and TRBJ2-7; D perhaps matches TRBD2 (5 bases). This CDR3 has 13 residues. Germline V gene lookup returns CDR1 SGHTS and CDR2 YDEGEE. The V end lost 4 bases, the J end lost 2 bases, and 10 bases lay between the germline ends.

V gene TRBV6-5 combines with J gene TRBJ1-4; TRBD1 matches 7 bases. The CDR3 totals 14 residues. After removal of 5 bases from V and 7 bases from J, the junction contained 7 bases not matched to a gene. CDR1 is MNHEY and CDR2 is SVGAGI in the germline V gene. This chain's CDR3 is CASSPKGAPEKLFF. The CDR3 nucleotides read TGTGCCAGCAGTCCGAAGGGGGCGCCTGAAAAACTGTTTTTT.

The chain links TRBV5-4 to TRBJ2-3; 7 bases are shared with TRBD2. Germline CDR1 reads SGHNT; CDR2 reads YYREEE (reference sequence). V lost 5 bases and J lost 2; bases outside the gene matches: 8. This CDR3 region has 15 residues. The CDR3 region has the DNA TGTGCCAGCAGTTTTCCTAGCGGTTACACAGATACGCAGTATTTT. Translating it yields CASSFPSGYTDTQYF.

V is TRBV30 and J is TRBJ2-3; 12 bases are a match to TRBD2. The germline gives CDR1 GTSNPN, CDR2 SVGIG (reference sequence). V lost 4 bases to trimming and J lost 14 bases; unmatched junction nucleotides: 7. The CDR3 is made up of 12 amino acids. This chain's CDR3 is CAWIRTSGILYF. The CDR3 DNA reads TGTGCCTGGATAAGGACTAGCGGGATTTTGTATTTT.

The V call is TRBV28, the J call TRBJ1-5, with D unresolved. Looked up from germline, CDR1 is MDHEN and CDR2 is SYDVKM. The length of the CDR3 is 14 residues. The V end lost 2 bases, the J end lost 5 bases, and 10 bases lay between the germline ends. The CDR3 spells CASSLQYHDQPQHF. The DNA of the CDR3 is TGTGCCAGCAGTTTACAGTACCATGATCAGCCCCAGCATTTT.